A selection of T cell receptor beta chains follows, all from one sample in a study of Ad26.COV2.S vaccination and SARS-CoV-2 variants. TCRdb's table, derived via immunoSEQ multiplex PCR, lists solely in-frame clones and lacks some. The sample contains under 150,000 clones, roughly 85% of which appear only once. Material: peripheral blood, obtained after recovery from COVID-19. The source is a human donor who had recovered from COVID-19. Both conserved end residues are part of each CDR3. The D gene is left open where the match is weak. Size values are once, few and many counts, or a class for expanded clones, and some rows have none.

clone size | J gene | D gene | V gene | CDR3 protein | CDR3 DNA
NA | TRBJ1-6 | NA | TRBV10-2 | CASSESGGLSPQSPLHF | TGCGCCAGCAGTGAGTCGGGGGGGCTTTCGCCCCAATCACCCCTCCACTTT
NA | TRBJ1-2 | NA | TRBV19 | CASRIGVEGYTF | TGTGCCAGTAGGATAGGCGTCGAGGGCTACACCTTC
NA | TRBJ2-1 | TRBD2 | TRBV6-1 | CASSEVSGGYNEQFF | TGTGCCAGCAGTGAAGTTAGCGGGGGCTACAATGAGCAGTTCTTC
many | TRBJ2-7 | NA | TRBV5-8 | CASSPWGVISYEQYF | TGTGCCAGCAGCCCCTGGGGGGTGATTAGCTACGAGCAGTACTTC
few | TRBJ1-6 | NA | TRBV6-6 | CASSPIDNRSPLHF | TGTGCCAGCAGCCCCATCGATAATCGTTCACCCCTCCACTTT
NA | TRBJ1-5 | NA | TRBV30 | CAWSAVQEQPQHF | TGTGCCTGGAGTGCGGTTCAGGAACAGCCCCAGCATTTT
NA | TRBJ2-5 | TRBD2 | TRBV5-4 | CASSLVAGREETQYF | TGTGCCAGCAGCTTGGTAGCGGGGAGAGAAGAGACCCAGTACTTC
few | TRBJ2-7 | NA | TRBV11-2 | CASSLEYEQYF | TGTGCCAGCAGCCTAGAGTACGAGCAGTACTTC
NA | TRBJ2-5 | NA | TRBV19 | CASSIEDSRYQETQYF | TGTGCCAGTAGTATAGAAGACTCCCGGTACCAAGAGACCCAGTACTTC
NA | TRBJ2-7 | NA | TRBV28 | CASSFSTGFSYEQYF | TGTGCCAGCAGCTTTTCAACAGGTTTCTCCTACGAGCAGTACTTC
NA | TRBJ1-2 | NA | TRBV3-1/TRBV3-2 | CASSAGGIGYTF | TGTGCCAGCAGCGCGGGAGGGATCGGCTACACCTTC
once | TRBJ1-5 | TRBD1 | TRBV7-2 | CASSSAGTGGISNQPQHF | TGTGCCAGCAGCTCAGCCGGGACAGGGGGTATCAGCAATCAGCCCCAGCATTTT
NA | TRBJ1-2 | NA | TRBV12-3/TRBV12-4 | CASSLRGDGYTF | TGTGCCAGCAGTTTAAGGGGCGATGGCTACACCTTC
NA | TRBJ2-1 | NA | TRBV7-9 | CASSSRTGEQFF | TGTGCCAGCAGCTCCCGGACGGGTGAGCAGTTCTTC
NA | TRBJ1-4 | NA | TRBV18 | CASSPSTEGNEKLFF | TGTGCCAGCTCACCATCAACAGAGGGAAATGAAAAACTGTTTTTT
few | TRBJ1-6 | NA | TRBV2 | CASRDQVDNSPLHF | TGTGCCAGCAGGGACCAGGTTGATAATTCACCCCTCCACTTT
NA | TRBJ2-5 | NA | TRBV2 | CASTWNDGETQYF | TGTGCCAGCACCTGGAACGACGGGGAGACCCAGTACTTC
NA | TRBJ2-7 | TRBD2 | TRBV9 | CASGPGLAGYEQYF | TGTGCCAGTGGCCCGGGACTAGCGGGGTACGAGCAGTACTTC
NA | TRBJ2-5 | TRBD2 | TRBV28 | CASSYPSGGPQYF | TGTGCCAGCAGTTATCCTAGCGGGGGCCCCCAGTACTTC
few | TRBJ2-5 | NA | TRBV5-4 | CASSPAGKETQYF | TGTGCCAGCAGCCCCGCGGGGAAAGAGACCCAGTACTTC
NA | TRBJ2-1 | NA | TRBV15 | CATSRDLWDRRYNEQFF | TGTGCCACCAGCAGAGATCTCTGGGATAGGAGATACAATGAGCAGTTCTTC
NA | TRBJ2-3 | TRBD1 | TRBV4-3 | CASSPRTGATTDTQYF | TGCGCCAGCAGCCCCCGGACAGGGGCCACCACAGATACGCAGTATTTT
many | TRBJ1-1 | TRBD1 | TRBV27 | CASNDRVGTEAFF | TGTGCCAGCAACGACAGGGTTGGTACTGAAGCTTTCTTT
NA | TRBJ1-6 | NA | TRBV19 | CATRPSSYNSPLHF | TGTGCCACCCGCCCCAGCTCCTATAATTCACCCCTCCACTTT
NA | TRBJ1-4 | NA | TRBV7-2 | CASSFSGVRDGEKLFF | NA
few | TRBJ2-2 | TRBD2 | TRBV11-2 | CASSLGLAGIGELFF | TGTGCCAGCAGCTTAGGGTTAGCGGGGATCGGGGAGCTGTTTTTT
NA | TRBJ2-2 | NA | TRBV11-3 | CASSLGGTGELFF | TGTGCCAGCAGCTTAGGGGGAACCGGGGAGCTGTTTTTT
once | TRBJ2-1 | TRBD2 | TRBV28 | CASSLSSGFSGGSSYNEQFF | TGTGCCAGCAGTTTATCCTCTGGCTTCTCCGGCGGGAGCTCCTACAATGAGCAGTTCTTC
NA | TRBJ2-1 | NA | TRBV10-3 | CAISGDPSYNEQFF | TGTGCCATCAGTGGAGACCCCTCCTACAATGAGCAGTTCTTC
few | TRBJ1-3 | TRBD1 | TRBV5-4 | CASSSGQGMNTIYF | TGTGCCAGCAGCTCTGGACAGGGGATGAACACCATATATTTT
few | TRBJ2-7 | NA | TRBV3-1/TRBV3-2 | CASSLVPWTATYEQYF | TGTGCCAGCAGCCTAGTGCCTTGGACAGCTACCTACGAGCAGTACTTC
NA | TRBJ2-2 | NA | TRBV9 | CASSVASHAGELFF | TGTGCCAGCAGCGTAGCATCCCATGCCGGGGAGCTGTTTTTT
NA | TRBJ2-5 | TRBD2 | TRBV7-6 | CASSLAVAGGQETQYF | TGTGCCAGCAGCTTAGCAGTAGCGGGGGGACAAGAGACCCAGTACTTC
NA | TRBJ1-6 | NA | TRBV2 | CASSAQGLAQNSPLHF | TGTGCCAGCAGTGCACAGGGATTGGCCCAGAATTCACCCCTCCACTTT
NA | TRBJ1-3 | NA | TRBV7-9 | CASSSSSGTISGNTIYF | TGTGCCAGCAGCTCTTCTTCCGGGACAATCTCTGGAAACACCATATATTTT
NA | TRBJ1-5 | TRBD1 | TRBV19 | CASSSTGFANQPQHF | TGTGCCAGTAGTTCGACAGGGTTTGCAAATCAGCCCCAGCATTTT
NA | TRBJ2-5 | NA | TRBV10-2 | CASSESRGKETQYF | TGCGCCAGCAGTGAGTCACGGGGAAAAGAGACCCAGTACTTC
once | TRBJ2-3 | NA | TRBV5-1 | CASSLRSWVYTQYF | TGCGCCAGCAGCTTAAGATCCTGGGTGTATACGCAGTATTTT
NA | TRBJ1-6 | NA | TRBV19 | CASSIDSLITYNSPLHF | TGTGCCAGTAGTATTGACAGCTTAATCACCTATAATTCACCCCTCCACTTT
NA | TRBJ2-7 | NA | TRBV7-2 | CASSLESDEQYF | TGTGCCAGCAGCTTAGAGAGTGACGAGCAGTACTTC
NA | TRBJ2-7 | NA | TRBV27 | CASSLSSANEQYF | TGTGCCAGCAGTTTATCGAGCGCTAACGAGCAGTACTTC
few | TRBJ2-3 | NA | TRBV24-1 | CATSDFTDTQYF | TGTGCCACCAGTGATTTCACAGATACGCAGTATTTT
NA | TRBJ1-1 | NA | TRBV5-1 | CASSLEFSQDTEAFF | TGCGCCAGCAGCTTGGAGTTTTCACAAGACACTGAAGCTTTCTTT
NA | TRBJ1-1 | NA | TRBV6-6 | CASIKLRGTEAFF | TGTGCCAGCATCAAACTACGGGGCACTGAAGCTTTCTTT
NA | TRBJ1-3 | NA | TRBV25-1 | CASSAQGRNTIYF | TGTGCCAGCAGTGCGCAGGGTCGAAACACCATATATTTT
NA | TRBJ2-7 | NA | TRBV9 | CASSVASGSPYEQYF | TGTGCCAGCAGCGTAGCGTCAGGGTCTCCCTACGAGCAGTACTTC
NA | TRBJ1-1 | NA | TRBV5-4 | CASSLPGVEAFF | TGTGCCAGCAGCTTGCCGGGTGTTGAAGCTTTCTTT
few | TRBJ1-5 | NA | TRBV3-1/TRBV3-2 | CASSQGGTGRQPQHF | TGTGCCAGCAGCCAAGGTGGAACAGGGCGCCAGCCCCAGCATTTT
NA | TRBJ1-1 | NA | TRBV4-3 | CASSQDRLGATFF | TGCGCCAGCAGCCAAGATCGTCTAGGGGCGACTTTCTTT
NA | TRBJ1-6 | NA | TRBV5-6 | CASSLYGSPLHF | TGTGCCAGCAGCTTATACGGCTCACCCCTCCACTTT
NA | TRBJ1-2 | NA | TRBV6-5 | CASSAGGGQGGYTF | TGTGCCAGCAGCGCCGGAGGGGGGCAGGGGGGCTACACCTTC
NA | TRBJ2-1 | NA | TRBV7-9 | CASSLGRRSSYNEQFF | TGTGCCAGCAGCTTAGGCCGACGGAGCTCCTACAATGAGCAGTTCTTC
NA | TRBJ2-5 | NA | TRBV4-3 | CASSRGLQETQYF | TGCGCCAGCAGCCGCGGCTTACAAGAGACCCAGTACTTC
NA | TRBJ1-1 | NA | TRBV3-1/TRBV3-2 | CASSQASTGNTEAFF | TGTGCCAGCAGCCAAGCCTCGACAGGGAACACTGAAGCTTTCTTT
NA | TRBJ2-3 | NA | TRBV7-2 | CASSSGLMYTQYF | TGTGCCAGCAGCTCCGGACTAATGTATACGCAGTATTTT
NA | TRBJ2-7 | NA | TRBV28 | CASSLVTPAREQYF | TGTGCCAGCAGTTTGGTTACGCCGGCCCGAGAGCAGTACTTC
NA | TRBJ2-7 | TRBD1 | TRBV4-2 | CASSQRWDRVDDEQYF | TGTGCCAGCAGCCAAAGGTGGGACAGGGTGGACGACGAGCAGTACTTC
few | TRBJ2-2 | NA | TRBV5-1 | CASSSTGGVDGNTGELFF | TGCGCCAGCAGTTCGACGGGCGGGGTTGACGGAAACACCGGGGAGCTGTTTTTT
NA | TRBJ2-7 | NA | TRBV7-9 | CASSFQEYEQYF | TGTGCCAGCAGCTTCCAAGAGTACGAGCAGTACTTC
once | TRBJ2-3 | NA | TRBV4-3 | CASSQDIYFIAGTDTQYF | TGCGCCAGCAGCCAAGATATTTATTTTATTGCAGGCACAGATACGCAGTATTTT